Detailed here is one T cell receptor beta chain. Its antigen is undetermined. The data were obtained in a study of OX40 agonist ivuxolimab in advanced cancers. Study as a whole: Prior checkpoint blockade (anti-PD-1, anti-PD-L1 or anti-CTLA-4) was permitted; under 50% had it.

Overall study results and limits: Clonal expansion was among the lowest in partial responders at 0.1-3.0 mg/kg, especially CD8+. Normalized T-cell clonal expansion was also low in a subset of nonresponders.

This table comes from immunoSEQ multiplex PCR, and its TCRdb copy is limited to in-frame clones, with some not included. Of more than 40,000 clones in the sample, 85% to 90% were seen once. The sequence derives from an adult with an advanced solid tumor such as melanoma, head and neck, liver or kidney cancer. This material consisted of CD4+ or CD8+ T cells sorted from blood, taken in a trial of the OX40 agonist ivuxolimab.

The CDR3 region is CATSRGATALKAFF. CDR3 DNA sequence: TGTGCCACCAGCAGAGGCGCTACAGCTCTGAAAGCTTTCTTT. This chain connects TRBV15 to TRBJ1-1; D call uncertain. V gave up 1 base and J gave up 9 bases, with 15 bases separating them. This CDR3 contains 14 residues. CDR1 and CDR2 from the germline V gene are LNHNV and YYDKDF (reference sequence).